A single sample gave rise to the 18 T cell receptor beta chains below, sequenced in a study of cytomegalovirus exposure and HLA in healthy donors. The primer mix had 60 Vbeta and 13 Jbeta primers. TCRdb keeps only in-frame clones here, not all; method: immunoSEQ multiplex PCR. The data hold around 200,000 clones, with roughly 85% observed a single time. Sequenced: PBMCs. These receptors all stem from a woman in her forties or fifties in good health and CMV-seronegative.

V is TRBV28 and J is TRBJ2-7, with TRBD1 matching 10 bases. The CDR3 loop spans 13 amino acids. The germline V gene has CDR1 MDHEN and CDR2 SYDVKM. The ends lost 8 bases at V and 1 base at J; junction bases unmatched: 2. CDR3 nucleotides: TGTGCCAGCCGGGACAGGGGTTCCTACGAGCAGTACTTC. It specifies CASRDRGSYEQYF.

The chain combines TRBV4-1 with TRBJ1-2, with 8 bases that match TRBD1. This CDR3 has 13 residues. Germline CDR1 and CDR2: MGHRA and YSYEKL. V dropped 4 bases and J dropped 6; count of bases not matched to a gene: 4. The CDR3 bases are TGCGCCAGCAGCCCTCGGACAGGGAATGGCTACACCTTC. Translation gives CASSPRTGNGYTF.

This clone appeared once. The gene calls are TRBV6-4 and TRBJ1-1, with D unclear. Trimming removed 3 bases from V and 7 bases from J, with 18 bases in between. Germline assignment: CDR1 MRHNA and CDR2 SNTAGT. This CDR3 region has 15 residues. The CDR3 region has the DNA TGTGCCAGCAGTGAAGGTATGTCACAGAATAGTGAAGCTTTCTTT. Protein product: CASSEGMSQNSEAFF.

The chain combines TRBV6-6 with TRBJ1-5, with 9 bases matching TRBD1. V lost 7 bases to trimming and J lost 0 bases; unmatched junction nucleotides: 7. Germline V gene sequence: CDR1 MNHNY, CDR2 SVGAGI (reference sequence). The CDR3 runs 16 residues. CDR3 sequence: CASNGQGIFSNQPQHF. DNA of the CDR3: TGTGCCAGCAACGGACAGGGGATTTTTAGCAATCAGCCCCAGCATTTT.

This chain joins TRBV30 and TRBJ2-7, with D tentatively TRBD2 (6 bases). CDR3 length equals 17 residues. The germline V gene encodes CDR1 GTSNPN and CDR2 SVGIG (reference sequence). V lost 5 bases, J lost 0 bases, and 23 bases lay in between. In DNA form, the CDR3 reads TGTGCCTGGGCCCCCGCTTGGAGCGGGCCTAGCTCCTACGAGCAGTACTTC. Protein: CAWAPAWSGPSSYEQYF.

The genes are TRBV9 and TRBJ2-7; D ambiguous. Trimming left V 1 base short and J 2 bases short, with 16 bases between. Germline CDR1 SGDLS, CDR2 YYNGEE. The length of the CDR3 is 16 residues. CDR3 in DNA: TGTGCCAGCAGCGTAAGACCCCCCGACTCTACCTACGAGCAGTACTTC. This sequence encodes CASSVRPPDSTYEQYF.

In DNA form, the CDR3 reads TGTGCCAGCAGCTTAATTTTCGGCACTGAAGCTTTCTTT. Protein: CASSLIFGTEAFF. The chain joins TRBV7-3 to TRBJ1-1; no reliable D call. CDR3 length: 13 amino acids. From germline, CDR1 is SGHTA and CDR2 FQGTGA. V shed 1 base and J shed 4 bases, with 7 bases lying between them. Drawing the rest from reference TRBV7-3 and TRBJ1-1, the complete variable domain is GAGVSQTPSNKVTEKGKYVELRCDPISGHTALYWYRQSLGQGPEFLIYFQGTGAADDSGLPNDRFFAVRPEGSVSTLKIQRTERGDSAVYLCASSLIFGTEAFFGQGTRLTVV.

The CDR3 sequence: CAIRRGTTNEQFF. In DNA form, the CDR3 reads TGTGCCATCCGACGCGGGACTACTAATGAGCAGTTCTTC. The chain uses TRBV10-3 and TRBJ2-1; 7 bases agree with TRBD2. Germline CDR1 is ENHRY and CDR2 is SYGVKD. J was trimmed by 7 bases and V by 8 bases; bases with no gene match: 8. CDR3 length: 13 amino acids.

V gene TRBV27 combines with J gene TRBJ2-1; 7 bases align to TRBD2. Per the germline V gene, CDR1 is MNHEY and CDR2 is SMNVEV (reference sequence). V dropped 6 bases and J dropped 1; count of bases not matched to a gene: 6. The CDR3 covers 15 residues. The CDR3 DNA sequence: TGTGCCAGCAGGGTGGGGGGGAGATCCTACAATGAGCAGTTCTTC. This sequence encodes CASRVGGRSYNEQFF.

The chain carries TRBV5-8 and TRBJ1-2, with 9 bases aligning to TRBD1. J gave up 5 bases and V 3 bases, and 2 bases lay outside the gene matches. The CDR3 covers 13 residues. CDR1 is SGHTS and CDR2 is YDEGEE in the germline V gene. The chain's CDR3 is CASSWTGEYGYTF. The CDR3 region has the DNA TGTGCCAGCAGCTGGACAGGGGAGTATGGCTACACCTTC.

This CDR3 is CASSTGGWTDTQYF. The CDR3 DNA is TGTGCCAGCAGTACAGGGGGCTGGACAGATACGCAGTATTTT. The V and J genes are TRBV6-6 and TRBJ2-3; 9 nucleotides agree with TRBD1. CDR1 and CDR2 from the germline V gene are MNHNY and SVGAGI (reference sequence). The CDR3 covers 14 residues. The junction had 3 bases not matched to a gene; V was cut back by 5 bases and J by 3 bases.

The chain uses TRBV19 and TRBJ2-3, with 8 bases lining up with TRBD2. Germline V gene data show CDR1 as LNHDA and CDR2 as SQIVND (reference sequence). The junction had 9 bases not matched to a gene; V was cut back by 3 bases and J by 1 base. The CDR3 totals 17 residues. CDR3 sequence: CASSIYIPAGGTDTQYF. CDR3 bases: TGTGCCAGTAGTATTTATATACCAGCGGGAGGCACAGATACGCAGTATTTT.

In this sample, this clone turned up once. The chain couples TRBV5-4 to TRBJ1-3; D remains ambiguous. The CDR3 is made up of 13 amino acids. V lost 0 bases and J 7 bases, leaving 8 bases between the germline ends. The germline V gene encodes CDR1 SGHNT and CDR2 YYREEE (reference sequence). The CDR3 sequence: CASSLGARNTIYF. The DNA for the CDR3 is TGTGCCAGCAGCTTGGGAGCTCGGAACACCATATATTTT. Full variable domain (rest looked up from reference TRBV5-4 and TRBJ1-3): ETGVTQSPTHLIKTRGQQVTLRCSSQSGHNTVSWYQQALGQGPQFIFQYYREEENGRGNFPPRFSGLQFPNYSSELNVNALELDDSALYLCASSLGARNTIYFGEGSWLTVV.

In this sample, this clone turned up once. V gene TRBV15 combines with J gene TRBJ1-5; D possibly corresponds to TRBD1 (6 bases). Germline CDR1 is LNHNV and CDR2 is YYDKDF (reference sequence). The CDR3 is made up of 15 amino acids. Trimming left V 0 bases short and J 4 bases short, with 10 bases between. The CDR3 protein is CATSRDTGINQPQHF. DNA for the CDR3: TGTGCCACCAGCAGAGATACAGGGATAAATCAGCCCCAGCATTTT.

This clone was recorded once. The chain joins TRBV5-6 to TRBJ2-1, with 9 nucleotides matching TRBD1. V was pared by 2 bases and J by 9 bases, with 6 bases of the junction left unmatched. Germline V gene sequence: CDR1 SGHDT, CDR2 YYEEEE. The CDR3 is made up of 14 amino acids. CDR3: CASSFYRGRAEQFF. The CDR3, as DNA: TGTGCCAGCAGCTTTTACAGGGGGCGCGCTGAGCAGTTCTTC.

This CDR3 is CASSGGDSGNTIYF. The CDR3 nucleotides read TGTGCCAGCAGCGGGGGGGACTCTGGAAACACCATATATTTT. This sequence joins TRBV28 and TRBJ1-3; tentatively, D is TRBD1 (5 bases). Germline V gene data show CDR1 as MDHEN and CDR2 as SYDVKM. Trimming took off 6 bases at V and 0 bases at J, with 9 bases between the two ends. This CDR3 is 14 amino acids long.

The chain joins TRBV30 to TRBJ2-5; TRBD1 matches at 8 bases. The CDR3 contains 15 residues. V was pared by 1 base and J by 5 bases, with 9 bases of the junction left unmatched. Germline V lookup: CDR1 GTSNPN, CDR2 SVGIG (reference sequence). The CDR3 is CAWSAGGGSAETQYF. CDR3 nucleotides: TGTGCCTGGAGTGCAGGGGGCGGGTCGGCGGAGACCCAGTACTTC.

The chain is built from TRBV6-1 and TRBJ1-4; 7 bases fit TRBD1. The germline V gene has CDR1 MNHNS and CDR2 SASEGT. Germline trimming cut 6 bases from V and 5 bases from J; bases unmatched to any gene: 6. There are 14 residues in the CDR3. DNA of the CDR3: TGTGCCAGCAGAAGGGACAGATTAAATGAAAAACTGTTTTTT. Translating it yields CASRRDRLNEKLFF.